One sample yielded the 12 T cell receptor beta chains listed below, sequenced in a study of a mutant IDH1 vaccine in newly diagnosed glioma. The sample's time point: baseline, week 1 (first vaccination visit). The sample's treatment: pre-vaccination baseline after standard-of-care therapy. The method was immunoSEQ multiplex PCR; TCRdb's version includes in-frame clones alone and lacks a portion of them. The data show about 66,000 clones, just over 85% seen once. Sequencing used PBMCs, obtained from a glioma patient treated with radiotherapy, temozolomide or both. Receptor source: a man aged 25 to 45 with glioma.

This rearrangement joins TRBV5-6 to TRBJ1-2, with D perhaps TRBD1 (5 bases). CDR1 and CDR2 (germline): SGHDT, YYEEEE. The CDR3 consists of 12 residues. Trimming removed 4 bases at V and 8 bases at J, with 12 bases between. The CDR3 spells CASSLGVGGYTF. The CDR3 DNA is TGTGCCAGCAGCCTGGGGGTAGGGGGCTACACCTTC. Together with reference TRBV5-6 and TRBJ1-2, the CDR3 gives the full variable domain: DAGVTQSPTHLIKTRGQQVTLRCSPKSGHDTVSWYQQALGQGPQFIFQYYEEEERQRGNFPDRFSGHQFPNYSSELNVNALLLGDSALYLCASSLGVGGYTFGSGTRLTVV.

The V gene is TRBV7-2, the J gene TRBJ1-2; TRBD1 is a possible D gene (5 bases). CDR3 size: 12 residues. V shed 7 bases and J shed 6 bases, with 12 bases lying between them. Germline loops: CDR1 SGHTA, CDR2 FQGNSA. CDR3 in amino acids: CASIEVGDGYTF. The CDR3 DNA follows: TGTGCCAGCATCGAGGTGGGGGATGGCTACACCTTC.

The sample holds a few counts of this clone. V gene TRBV10-3 combines with J gene TRBJ1-4; TRBD1 matches 8 bases. Trimming at V came to 3 bases and at J to 0 bases, leaving 9 bases not matched to a gene. Germline V gene data show CDR1 as ENHRY and CDR2 as SYGVKD. This CDR3 has 18 residues. The CDR3 region is CAISERDRTSATNEKLFF. CDR3 coding DNA: TGTGCCATCAGTGAAAGGGACAGGACCTCTGCAACTAATGAAAAACTGTTTTTT.

V and J are TRBV18 and TRBJ1-1, with 9 bases fitting TRBD1. Trimming removed 4 bases from V and 4 bases from J; junction bases left unmatched: 7. CDR1 and CDR2 (germline): KGHSH, LQKENI. The CDR3 sequence is 15 residues long. The CDR3: CASSLGQGGSTEAFF. The CDR3 region has the DNA TGTGCCAGCTCACTGGGACAGGGAGGGAGCACTGAAGCTTTCTTT.

V gene TRBV15 combines with J gene TRBJ1-2, with a weak D call TRBD1 (5 bases). In germline, CDR1 is LNHNV, CDR2 YYDKDF (reference sequence). The CDR3 length is 13 residues. Trimming left V 8 bases short and J 2 bases short, with 12 bases between. The CDR3 here is CATVGEGNYGYTF. CDR3 coding DNA: TGTGCCACCGTAGGGGAGGGAAACTATGGCTACACCTTC.

This clone came up once. This chain links TRBV18 with TRBJ2-3, with D uncertain. Germline CDR1 reads KGHSH; CDR2 reads LQKENI. The V end was cut by 6 bases, the J end by 3 bases, with 28 bases between. This CDR3 has 19 amino acids. For the CDR3, the DNA is TGTGCCAGCTCGCAAACCACCTACAAGGGCGGTGGGATAACAGATACGCAGTATTTT. It codes for CASSQTTYKGGGITDTQYF.

This rearrangement joins TRBV27 to TRBJ1-2; 8 nucleotides line up with TRBD1. V was clipped by 6 bases and J by 4 bases; unmatched bases: 7. CDR3 size: 14 residues. Germline CDR1 reads MNHEY; CDR2 reads SMNVEV (reference sequence). The CDR3 DNA sequence: TGTGCCAGCAGCTCCGACAGGGGTAGCTATGGCTACACCTTC. Protein product: CASSSDRGSYGYTF.

V usage is TRBV4-1 and J usage is TRBJ2-1; 8 positions match TRBD1. V shed 3 bases and J 4 bases; nucleotides not matched to a gene: 8. The length of the CDR3 is 16 residues. The germline V gene has CDR1 MGHRA and CDR2 YSYEKL. CDR3 region: CASSHPVQGEYNEQFF. In DNA, the CDR3 is TGCGCCAGCAGCCACCCAGTACAGGGGGAGTACAATGAGCAGTTCTTC.

V is TRBV18 and J is TRBJ2-5; 8 bases are shared with TRBD1. Trimming took 3 bases from V and 6 from J; bases not matched to a gene: 9. Germline values: CDR1 KGHSH, CDR2 LQKENI. The CDR3 is 15 residues long. CDR3 region: CASSPGQGPGKTQYF. In DNA, the CDR3 is TGTGCCAGCTCACCCGGACAGGGACCTGGGAAGACCCAGTACTTC. Variable domain in full (rest from reference TRBV18 and TRBJ2-5): NAGVMQNPRHLVRRRGQEARLRCSPMKGHSHVYWYRQLPEEGLKFMVYLQKENIIDESGMPKERFSAEFPKEGPSILRIQQVVRGDSAAYFCASSPGQGPGKTQYFGPGTRLLVL.

The V gene is TRBV11-2, the J gene TRBJ1-2; D gene uncertain. The CDR3 has 13 amino acids. The V gene lost 1 base and the J gene lost 6 bases, with 9 bases spanning the gap. Germline loops: CDR1 SGHAT, CDR2 FQNNGV. Here the CDR3 reads CASSLGPLNGYTF. CDR3 bases: TGTGCCAGCAGCTTAGGGCCCCTGAATGGCTACACCTTC.

This clone was detected only once. V usage is TRBV7-9 and J usage is TRBJ1-1, with D perhaps matching TRBD1 (6 bases). CDR3 length: 13 amino acids. Per germline, CDR1 SEHNR and CDR2 FQNEAQ (reference sequence). The V end was cut by 1 base, the J end by 8 bases, with 11 bases between. The CDR3 nucleotides read TGTGCCAGCAGCTTAGGGACAGATAGAGAAGCTTTCTTT. Protein product: CASSLGTDREAFF.

J is TRBJ2-2 and V is TRBV5-1; D is unresolved. Germline-derived CDR1 and CDR2 are SGHRS and YFSETQ. This CDR3 contains 15 residues. Trimming removed 2 bases from V and 1 base from J, with 9 bases in between. The CDR3 coding sequence is TGCGCCAGCAGCTTTGGCGACTGGAACACCGGGGAGCTGTTTTTT. It is translated as CASSFGDWNTGELFF.